This T cell receptor beta chain comes out of a study of neurological immune-mediated disorders. This CDR3 is built from 14 residues. Germline values: CDR1 MNHNY, CDR2 SVGAGI (reference sequence). V dropped 5 bases and J dropped 6 bases, with 15 bases sitting between them. The cDNA was produced through 5'RACE with 10-nucleotide random UMIs. TCRdb redid the calling of the 5' RACE reads with MiXCR, one entry per CDR3 protein. The sample lists 70,000 or so distinct CDR3 sequences, 3.2% seen once, with under 6.5% in the top ten. In its sample, this clonotype was seen many times. 2 million unsorted PBMCs were stored in RNAlater at -80 °C before RNA extraction.

The chain employs TRBV6-6 and TRBJ2-3, with a weak D call TRBD1 (6 bases). Source material: PBMCs. This TCR derives from a woman aged 50 to 60 with multiple sclerosis. As DNA, the CDR3 is TGTGCCAGCAGTATCAGGACAGACGCGGATACGCAGTATTTT. This encodes CASSIRTDADTQYF.